These 29 T cell receptor beta chains share one sample of origin, sequenced in a study of control samples from healthy donors and cancer patients. TCRdb's copy holds only in-frame clones and misses some; the assay was immunoSEQ multiplex PCR. The sample yields about 160,000 clones, around 96% seen once. The sample was blood. These TCRs come from a woman aged 40-49 years in good health.

The V and J genes are TRBV7-9 and TRBJ2-2; 7 positions agree with TRBD1. CDR3 size: 15 residues. V was clipped by 5 bases and J by 3 bases; unmatched bases: 6. CDR1 is SEHNR and CDR2 is FQNEAQ in the germline V gene (reference sequence). The CDR3 protein is CASSPGQVYTGELFF. The CDR3 nucleotides read TGTGCCAGCAGCCCAGGACAGGTTTACACCGGGGAGCTGTTTTTT. The full variable domain, completed using reference TRBV7-9 and TRBJ2-2, is DTGVSQNPRHKITKRGQNVTFRCDPISEHNRLYWYRQTLGQGPEFLTYFQNEAQLEKSRLLSDRFSAERPKGSFSTLEIQRTEQGDSAMYLCASSPGQVYTGELFFGEGSRLTVL.

The chain couples TRBV19 to TRBJ1-3; no reliable D call. Germline CDR1 and CDR2: LNHDA and SQIVND (reference sequence). The CDR3 extends over 15 amino acids. Trimming took off 3 bases at V and 0 bases at J, with 9 bases between the two ends. CDR3 sequence reads: CASSIAVRSGNTIYF. As DNA, the CDR3 is TGTGCCAGTAGTATCGCCGTCCGCTCTGGAAACACCATATATTTT.

This clone has just one count. The gene calls are TRBV7-2 and TRBJ2-7; TRBD1 aligns across 11 bases. Germline V gene lookup returns CDR1 SGHTA and CDR2 FQGNSA. V dropped 6 bases and J dropped 0; count of bases not matched to a gene: 4. The CDR3 sequence is 15 residues long. The CDR3 DNA is TGTGCCAGCAGGAAAGGGACAGGGGGCTCCTACGAGCAGTACTTC. Translated: CASRKGTGGSYEQYF.

The chain links TRBV9 to TRBJ1-2, with 12 bases lining up with TRBD1. V trimming: 3 bases; J trimming: 6 bases; junction bases outside the gene matches: 6. Germline values: CDR1 SGDLS, CDR2 YYNGEE. This CDR3 comprises 15 residues. CDR3 region: CASSGGTGGADGYTF. CDR3 sequence (DNA): TGTGCCAGCAGCGGGGGGACAGGGGGCGCGGATGGCTACACCTTC. The variable domain in full, completed from reference TRBV9 and TRBJ1-2, reads DSGVTQTPKHLITATGQRVTLRCSPRSGDLSVYWYQQSLDQGLQFLIQYYNGEERAKGNILERFSAQQFPDLHSELNLSSLELGDSALYFCASSGGTGGADGYTFGSGTRLTVV.

The rearrangement links TRBV28 to TRBJ1-1, with TRBD1 matching over 8 bases. V was pared by 5 bases and J by 5 bases, with 7 bases of the junction left unmatched. From germline, CDR1 is MDHEN and CDR2 SYDVKM. CDR3 length equals 14 residues. This CDR3 is CASSPGGALTEAFF. The CDR3 coding sequence is TGTGCCAGCAGTCCAGGGGGCGCGTTGACTGAAGCTTTCTTT.

The chain is built from TRBV4-1 and TRBJ2-6; 9 nucleotides agree with TRBD1. Germline V CDR1 and CDR2: MGHRA, YSYEKL. CDR3 length: 18 amino acids. V gave up 4 bases and J gave up 0 bases; unmatched junction bases: 7. The DNA of the CDR3 is TGCGCCAGCAGCCCGGGGGGACAGGGCATCTCTGGGGCCAACGTCCTGACTTTC. Its translation: CASSPGGQGISGANVLTF.

The gene calls are TRBV4-3 and TRBJ1-2; weak D call: TRBD1 (5 bases). Germline loops: CDR1 LGHNA, CDR2 YSLEER. This CDR3 contains 14 residues. V dropped 3 bases and J dropped 4 bases, with 12 bases sitting between them. CDR3: CASSQGTVPYGYTF. In DNA, the CDR3 is TGCGCCAGCAGCCAGGGGACGGTACCCTATGGCTACACCTTC.

The rearrangement joins TRBV25-1 to TRBJ1-5; D might be TRBD1 (5 bases). The germline V gene encodes CDR1 MGHDK and CDR2 SYGVNS. CDR3 length equals 13 residues. Trimming pared 1 base from V and 11 bases from J, leaving 12 bases between. The CDR3, as DNA: TGTGCCAGCAGTGAATGGGGCCCGTCGGCCCAGCATTTT. Protein sequence: CASSEWGPSAQHF.

The chain carries TRBV6-6 and TRBJ1-2; possible D gene TRBD1, 6 bases. Per the germline V gene, CDR1 is MNHNY and CDR2 is SVGAGI (reference sequence). Between the trimmed V and J ends, which lost 0 bases and 8 bases, there was a span of 10 bases. CDR3 length equals 13 residues. The CDR3 spells CASSYSAGAGYTF. CDR3 nucleotides: TGTGCCAGCAGTTACTCCGCAGGGGCCGGCTACACCTTC.

The chain uses TRBV9 and TRBJ1-1, with D tentatively TRBD1 (6 bases). V was cut by 6 bases and J by 3 bases, with 15 bases left in between. The CDR3 sequence is 14 residues long. The germline V gene has CDR1 SGDLS and CDR2 YYNGEE. The CDR3 here is CASNQQGLDTEAFF. CDR3 nucleotides: TGTGCCAGCAACCAACAGGGCCTGGACACTGAAGCTTTCTTT.

This sequence joins TRBV4-3 and TRBJ1-4, with D uncertain. V was pared by 1 base and J by 4 bases, with 10 bases between. Germline-derived CDR1 and CDR2 are LGHNA and YSLEER. CDR3 length: 15 amino acids. The CDR3 protein is CASSQGLAGNEKLFF. The CDR3 bases are TGCGCCAGCAGCCAAGGTCTTGCGGGTAATGAAAAACTGTTTTTT.

V gene TRBV9 combines with J gene TRBJ1-3; D ambiguous. Trimming shortened V by 4 bases and J by 0 bases, and 5 bases separated the two germline ends. The CDR3 has 13 amino acids. Germline CDR1 and CDR2: SGDLS and YYNGEE. The CDR3 loop reads CASSPNSGNTIYF. The CDR3 DNA follows: TGTGCCAGCAGCCCGAACTCTGGAAACACCATATATTTT.

The chain links TRBV14 to TRBJ1-6; D remains ambiguous. This CDR3 spans 13 amino acids. V was pared by 1 base and J by 11 bases, with 9 bases between. Germline CDR1 is SGHDN and CDR2 is FVKESK. This CDR3 reads CASSQVWRTPLHF. The CDR3 DNA is TGTGCCAGCAGCCAAGTCTGGAGGACACCCCTCCACTTT.

The chain has TRBV12-3 or TRBV12-4 and TRBJ2-7, with D possibly being TRBD1 or TRBD2 (5 bases each). The CDR3 extends over 13 amino acids. Trimming stripped 3 bases from V and 0 bases from J, with 6 bases between. CDR3 bases: TGTGCCAGCAGTTTCGGGACCTCCTACGAGCAGTACTTC. Its protein is CASSFGTSYEQYF.

V is TRBV10-2 and J is TRBJ2-3; 9 nucleotides match TRBD2. CDR1 WSHSY and CDR2 SAAADI come from the germline V gene. The trim removed 7 bases at V and 2 bases at J, leaving 7 bases unmatched. CDR3 length: 15 residues. CDR3 DNA sequence: TGCGCCAGCATGAGACTAGCGGTGTCCACAGATACGCAGTATTTT. This sequence encodes CASMRLAVSTDTQYF.

This clone was detected a few times. The same CDR3 is also encoded by other DNA sequences in this sample. The CDR3: CASSLERQTEAFF. In DNA, the CDR3 is TGTGCCAGCAGCTTAGAACGACAGACTGAAGCTTTCTTT. The V gene is TRBV7-2, the J gene TRBJ1-1; D may be TRBD1 (5 bases). V lost 1 base, J lost 5 bases, and 8 bases lay in between. Germline V gene data show CDR1 as SGHTA and CDR2 as FQGNSA. The CDR3 is made up of 13 amino acids. The variable domain in full, with the rest retrieved from reference TRBV7-2 and TRBJ1-1, is GAGVSQSPSNKVTEKGKDVELRCDPISGHTALYWYRQSLGQGLEFLIYFQGNSAPDKSGLPSDRFSAERTGGSVSTLTIQRTQQEDSAVYLCASSLERQTEAFFGQGTRLTVV.

This clone was seen once. The V call is TRBV4-2, the J call TRBJ2-1; perhaps TRBD2 as D (6 bases). The ends were cut back, 2 bases at V and 0 bases at J, with 11 bases in the middle. Germline CDR1 LGHNA, CDR2 YNFKEQ. The CDR3 covers 16 residues. The CDR3 DNA sequence: TGTGCCAGCAGCCAACAGGACGGGAGCTCCTACAATGAGCAGTTCTTC. The encoded protein is CASSQQDGSSYNEQFF.

This chain uses TRBV19 with TRBJ1-1; no reliable D call. Trimming took off 1 base at V and 5 bases at J, with 11 bases between the two ends. The CDR3 sequence is 14 residues long. The V gene's germline CDR1 is LNHDA and CDR2 SQIVND (reference sequence). This CDR3 is CASSIVSAGTEAFF. The CDR3 nucleotides read TGTGCCAGTAGTATAGTTTCGGCGGGAACTGAAGCTTTCTTT.

The V and J genes are TRBV7-6 and TRBJ1-1, with a possible D match to TRBD1 (6 bases). The CDR3 is 17 amino acids. V was trimmed by 6 bases and J by 0 bases, leaving 20 bases between them. The germline CDR1 and CDR2 sequences are SGHVS and FNYEAQ. CDR3 protein: CASSHIRGGRLNTEAFF. The CDR3 DNA sequence: TGTGCCAGCAGTCACATCAGGGGTGGACGATTGAACACTGAAGCTTTCTTT.

The genes are TRBV4-1 and TRBJ1-5; D perhaps matches TRBD1 (6 bases). The CDR3 length is 15 residues. V was pared by 4 bases and J by 7 bases, with 17 bases between. Germline V gene data show CDR1 as MGHRA and CDR2 as YSYEKL. CDR3 loop: CASSPWAGVGQPQHF. The DNA for the CDR3 is TGCGCCAGCAGCCCGTGGGCAGGGGTCGGGCAGCCCCAGCATTTT.

The chain has TRBV12-3 or TRBV12-4 and TRBJ1-2, with D possibly TRBD1 on 5 matching bases. The CDR3 runs to 13 residues. V lost 3 bases and J 7 bases, leaving 12 bases between the germline ends. The CDR3 region is CASSLGPYGGYTF. The CDR3 bases are TGTGCCAGCAGTTTGGGACCCTACGGTGGCTACACCTTC.

A word on this clone: The sample contains more than one DNA sequence encoding this CDR3. The V call is TRBV5-1, the J call TRBJ2-6; D call uncertain. Looked up from germline, CDR1 is SGHRS and CDR2 is YFSETQ. V was clipped by 0 bases and J by 1 base, with 5 bases between them. This CDR3 is built from 15 residues. This CDR3 reads CASSLAGSGANVLTF. CDR3 DNA: TGCGCCAGCAGCTTGGCGGGTTCTGGGGCCAACGTCCTGACTTTC.

The chain couples TRBV5-4 to TRBJ1-6; TRBD1 agrees at 10 bases. Unmatched junction bases numbered 9, after V lost 4 bases and J lost 8 bases. Looked up from germline, CDR1 is SGHNT and CDR2 is YYREEE (reference sequence). The CDR3 has 16 residues. CDR3 loop: CASSRTSGQGYSPLHF. CDR3 DNA: TGTGCCAGCAGCAGGACCTCGGGACAGGGGTATTCACCCCTCCACTTT.

The V call is TRBV23-1, the J call TRBJ1-1, with 10 bases lining up with TRBD1. TRBV23-1 is assigned to the ORF class and has an uncertain function. Trimming removed 4 bases from V and 0 bases from J; junction bases left unmatched: 8. The CDR3 sequence is 17 residues long. The CDR3, as DNA: TGCGCCAGCAGTCTAGGGACAGGGGACCTTATGAACACTGAAGCTTTCTTT. Amino acid sequence: CASSLGTGDLMNTEAFF.

This clone was seen once. V is TRBV14 and J is TRBJ1-6; D remains ambiguous. From germline, CDR1 is SGHDN and CDR2 FVKESK. The CDR3 sequence is 12 residues long. V was clipped by 4 bases and J by 7 bases, with 5 bases between them. Here the CDR3 reads CASSLVNSPLHF. As DNA, the CDR3 is TGTGCCAGCAGCCTAGTCAATTCACCCCTCCACTTT.

The CDR3 loop is CASSSGLADFQETQYF. CDR3 bases: TGTGCCAGCAGCTCGGGACTAGCGGATTTCCAAGAGACCCAGTACTTC. The chain combines TRBV7-6 with TRBJ2-5, with 11 bases lining up with TRBD2. Germline assignment: CDR1 SGHVS and CDR2 FNYEAQ. The CDR3 length is 16 residues. Trimming removed 4 bases from V and 1 base from J; junction bases left unmatched: 5.

The chain is built from TRBV4-3 and TRBJ1-2, with 7 bases matching TRBD1. Germline V CDR1 and CDR2: LGHNA, YSLEER. The CDR3 extends over 15 amino acids. After removal of 4 bases from V and 6 bases from J, the junction contained 11 bases not matched to a gene. The CDR3 sequence is CASSRGTEFTHGYTF. CDR3 sequence (DNA): TGCGCCAGCAGCCGAGGGACAGAATTCACTCATGGCTACACCTTC.

The chain carries TRBV6-6 and TRBJ2-1, with D uncertain. This CDR3 is built from 13 residues. The germline gives CDR1 MNHNY, CDR2 SVGAGI (reference sequence). V lost 2 bases to trimming and J lost 6 bases, with 8 bases between them. The CDR3 here is CASSYVQGNEQFF. In DNA, the CDR3 is TGTGCCAGCAGTTACGTACAAGGCAATGAGCAGTTCTTC.

The V and J genes are TRBV3-1 (or the pseudogene TRBV3-2) and TRBJ1-2, with 7 bases matching TRBD1. Germline V lookup: CDR1 LGHDT, CDR2 YNNKEL (reference sequence). This CDR3 comprises 12 residues. V was clipped by 5 bases and J by 10 bases; unmatched bases: 7. The CDR3 region is CASSNKGQIYTF. The CDR3 bases are TGTGCCAGCAGCAATAAGGGACAGATCTACACCTTC.